Listed below are T cell receptor beta chains from one sample, sequenced in a study of identical twins. TCRdb recomputed calls from the 5' RACE reads with MiXCR, one row per CDR3 protein. The sample shows approximately 690,000 distinct CDR3 sequences, roughly 6% of them seen only once. The material sequenced was naive T cells sorted from blood. These receptors were obtained from a man younger than 35 in good health. Each CDR3 is given with its conserved first and last residue. The D gene is left open where the match is weak. Size values are once, few and many counts, or a class for expanded clones, and some rows have none.

>TRBV9|16|TRBJ1-1|-|-
TGTGCCAGCAGCGTAGGCCCGACAGGAGGGAAAACTGAAGCTTTCTTT
CASSVGPTGGKTEAFF
>TRBV29-1|11|TRBJ2-2|-|many
TGCAGCGTTGGGGGCGGAGGGGAGCTGTTTTTT
CSVGGGGELFF
>TRBV29-1|12|TRBJ1-2|-|many
TGCAGCGTTGTTAGACAGTCCTATGGCTACACCTTC
CSVVRQSYGYTF
>TRBV6-1|14|TRBJ2-7|-|few
TGTGCCAGCAGCCTCGGCAGGACAACCTACGAGCAGTACTTC
CASSLGRTTYEQYF
>TRBV3-1|15|TRBJ2-1|TRBD2|few
TGTGCCAGCAGCCAAGATTTCCTAGCGGGGGATGAGCAGTTCTTC
CASSQDFLAGDEQFF
>TRBV29-1|14|TRBJ2-7|TRBD2|-
TGCAGCGCCACGGGACTAGCGGGAGACTACGAGCAGTACTTC
CSATGLAGDYEQYF
>TRBV29-1|12|TRBJ2-3|-|many
TGCAGCGTGCCTGAGACCGGGGATACGCAGTATTTT
CSVPETGDTQYF
>TRBV12-3/TRBV12-4|13|TRBJ2-1|TRBD1|-
TGTGCCAGCCGGGACAGAGTCTACAATGAGCAGTTCTTC
CASRDRVYNEQFF
>TRBV4-3|13|TRBJ2-3|-|many
TGCGCCAGCAGCCAAGACTCCGGAGATACGCAGTATTTT
CASSQDSGDTQYF
>TRBV19|13|TRBJ1-1|-|few
TGTGCCAGTAGTTGGTGGATGAACACTGAAGCTTTCTTT
CASSWWMNTEAFF
>TRBV5-1|18|TRBJ2-1|TRBD1|-
TGCGCCAGCAGCAGCGGGACAGGGTGGTTGGCCCATAGCAATGAGCAGTTCTTC
CASSSGTGWLAHSNEQFF
>TRBV5-1|17|TRBJ2-3|TRBD2|many
TGCGCCAGCAGCCTCGAGGGGACTAGCGGGTCGATAGATACGCAGTATTTT
CASSLEGTSGSIDTQYF
>TRBV18|15|TRBJ1-6|-|-
TGTGCCAGCTCTCCAAAAAACAGGGAAAGTTCACCCCTCCACTTT
CASSPKNRESSPLHF
>TRBV7-9|13|TRBJ1-4|-|few
TGTGCCAGCAGCTCGAACAGGAACGAAAAACTGTTTTTT
CASSSNRNEKLFF
>TRBV19|15|TRBJ2-5|TRBD2|-
TGTGCCAGTAGTATCGGACTAGCGGGAAGAGAGACCCAGTACTTC
CASSIGLAGRETQYF
>TRBV5-6|16|TRBJ2-3|TRBD1|many
TGTGCCAGCAGCGGGACAGGACGGACTAGCACAGATACGCAGTATTTT
CASSGTGRTSTDTQYF
>TRBV20-1|10|TRBJ2-1|-|many
TGCAGTGCTTACAGGGATGAGCAGTTCTTC
CSAYRDEQFF
>TRBV10-3|12|TRBJ2-1|-|-
TGTGCCATCAGTGAGTCGCCGACAGCGGAGTTCTTC
CAISESPTAEFF
>TRBV9|14|TRBJ2-2|-|-
TGTGCCAGTGAGGCAAGGACGAACACCGGGGAGCTGTTTTTT
CASEARTNTGELFF
>TRBV28|11|TRBJ1-1|-|once
TGTGCCAGCAGTTTACTAGGCGGGGCTTTCTTT
CASSLLGGAFF